Following are 12 T cell receptor beta chains from one sample sequenced in a study of blood T cell repertoires in COVID-19. Profiling relied on immunoSEQ multiplex PCR, and the TCRdb table lists in-frame clones only, not all of them. The sample gives roughly 140,000 clones, 84% of which show up once; more than 3% is in the top ten. Sequencing was done on a sample of PBMCs or T cells enriched from blood (not recorded which). Receptor source: a man in his fifties in a cohort exposed to, infected with or recovered from COVID-19 (not recorded which).

This chain uses TRBV28 with TRBJ2-7; weak D call: TRBD2 (5 bases). The CDR3 has 15 residues. Deletions cut 6 bases from V and 3 bases from J, with 18 bases between. Germline CDR1 MDHEN, CDR2 SYDVKM. The CDR3 DNA sequence: TGTGCCAGCAGCCGGACGGCGCGGGCGATCTACGAGCAGTACTTC. This encodes CASSRTARAIYEQYF.

The V call is TRBV29-1, the J call TRBJ1-2; TRBD1 agrees at 9 bases. CDR3 length: 13 amino acids. Per the germline V gene, CDR1 is SQVTM and CDR2 is ANQGSEA. Trimming removed 5 bases from V and 7 bases from J; junction bases left unmatched: 8. In nucleotides, the CDR3 is TGCAGCGTTCTCAAACAGGGGGCGGGTGGCTACACCTTC. It codes for CSVLKQGAGGYTF.

This clone is a singleton in its sample. The chain has TRBV2 and TRBJ2-2, with TRBD2 matching 7 bases. Germline CDR1 SNHLY, CDR2 FYNNEI. Trimming took 4 bases from V and 7 from J; bases not matched to a gene: 6. The CDR3 runs to 14 residues. The CDR3 DNA is TGTGCCAGCAGTGGTAGCGGGCAGGTCGGGGAGCTGTTTTTT. It yields the protein CASSGSGQVGELFF.

The chain links TRBV14 to TRBJ1-6, with D perhaps TRBD1 (5 bases). The CDR3 runs to 15 residues. Germline CDR1 and CDR2: SGHDN and FVKESK. V lost 0 bases and J lost 9, with 12 bases in between. The CDR3 region has the DNA TGTGCCAGCAGCCAAGATAGGAAGGGGCGTTCACCCCTCCACTTT. This gives the protein CASSQDRKGRSPLHF.

This sequence joins TRBV6-2 or TRBV6-3 and TRBJ1-2; no firm D call. Germline V gene data show CDR1 as MNHEY and CDR2 as SVGEGT. Between the trimmed V and J ends, which lost 6 bases and 3 bases, there was a span of 8 bases. This CDR3 spans 12 amino acids. The CDR3: CASSQEDYGYTF. The CDR3 DNA sequence: TGTGCCAGCAGCCAGGAGGACTATGGCTACACCTTC.

This clone appeared many times. The chain joins TRBV27 to TRBJ2-2, with a weak D call TRBD1 (5 bases). V lost 5 bases and J lost 7, with 8 bases in between. Germline-derived CDR1 and CDR2 are MNHEY and SMNVEV (reference sequence). The CDR3 extends over 12 amino acids. The CDR3 loop reads CASSAGFGELFF. CDR3 nucleotides: TGTGCCAGCAGTGCAGGGTTCGGGGAGCTGTTTTTT.

This clone has just a few counts. V gene TRBV19 combines with J gene TRBJ1-5; D not certain. CDR3 length equals 13 residues. The germline V and J ends were trimmed by 5 bases and 5 bases, with 10 bases remaining between them. Germline CDR1 and CDR2: LNHDA and SQIVND (reference sequence). Written as DNA, the CDR3 is TGTGCCAGTAGTGGGCTGCGCGATCAGCCCCAGCATTTT. Protein: CASSGLRDQPQHF.

The genes are TRBV24-1 and TRBJ1-1, with D possibly being TRBD1 (5 bases). With 7 bases removed from V and 0 bases from J, the gap between germline ends came to 8 bases. This CDR3 is built from 13 residues. Germline CDR1 and CDR2: KGHDR and SFDVKD. This chain's CDR3 is CATRGEVNTEAFF. In DNA form, the CDR3 reads TGTGCCACCAGAGGGGAGGTGAACACTGAAGCTTTCTTT.

The genes are TRBV10-3 and TRBJ2-5; maybe TRBD1 (6 bases). The CDR3 extends over 16 amino acids. CDR1 ENHRY and CDR2 SYGVKD come from the germline V gene. V lost 2 bases and J lost 5, with 18 bases in between. The CDR3 is CAISEGFAGVEETQYF. The CDR3 region has the DNA TGTGCCATCAGTGAGGGTTTTGCAGGGGTCGAGGAGACCCAGTACTTC.

This clone was seen more than once but under ten times. The chain combines TRBV19 with TRBJ1-3; D call uncertain. Germline V gene lookup returns CDR1 LNHDA and CDR2 SQIVND (reference sequence). Trimming took 6 bases from V and 2 from J, leaving 11 bases between them. CDR3 length equals 14 residues. The CDR3 sequence: CASSSTETGNTIYF. CDR3 nucleotides: TGTGCCAGTAGCAGTACAGAGACTGGAAACACCATATATTTT.

The genes are TRBV24-1 and TRBJ2-2; 7 nucleotides match TRBD1. CDR3 length: 15 residues. V shed 7 bases, J shed 0 bases, and the junction held 4 bases outside the gene matches. CDR1 KGHDR and CDR2 SFDVKD come from the germline V gene. CDR3 residues: CATSYTGANTGELFF. The CDR3 DNA sequence: TGTGCCACCAGCTATACAGGGGCGAACACCGGGGAGCTGTTTTTT.

The rearrangement joins TRBV4-1 to TRBJ2-1, with a possible D match to TRBD1 (6 bases). The length of the CDR3 is 18 residues. The germline V and J ends were trimmed by 0 bases and 2 bases, with 17 bases remaining between them. Germline values: CDR1 MGHRA, CDR2 YSYEKL. CDR3 region: CASSQDPLGAIPYNEQFF. As DNA, the CDR3 is TGCGCCAGCAGCCAAGATCCCTTGGGGGCGATTCCCTACAATGAGCAGTTCTTC.